The entry below gives a single TCR beta chain sequence along with its context. Its antigen remains undetermined. Base qualities are not recorded, but no much larger clone differs from it by a single base. Additional DNA sequences in this sample encode the identical CDR3. This specimen's time point label, interpreted: blood 4 weeks post-SBRT, at nephrectomy. The sample's treatment or condition label, decoded: 15 Gy SBRT to primary tumor, nephrectomy 4 weeks later. Samples came from a clinical trial, in which primary renal cell carcinomas received 15 Gy stereotactic body radiation therapy followed by nephrectomy 4 weeks later. To follow tumor-enriched clonotypes, peripheral blood was collected serially from radiation-treated patients at baseline and again at 2 weeks and 4 weeks after SBRT. All patients had renal cell carcinoma with clear cell pathology. The QIAamp DNA Blood Mini Kit (Qiagen) was used to prepare genomic DNA for TCR sequencing. The analyses included just those samples that passed every quality control check.

The data originate from a study of radiation and T cells in renal cell carcinoma (dated by TCRdb to 2019 to 2021). As for the study more broadly: A total of around 50 samples underwent TCR beta sequencing, made up of about 26 tumors and some 27 peripheral blood samples. The last blood draw occurred 4 weeks after radiation, at the same time as nephrectomy. Across all 50 or so samples, 3.5 million to 4.5 million unique CDR3 nucleotide sequences encoding about 2.7 million unique CDR3 amino acid sequences were identified. Study-wide findings and limitations: Because the trial had a single-armed design, the trial could not examine how radiation dose or scheduling affected the TCR repertoire. Top tumor clonotypes rose in blood from baseline to 2 weeks post-radiation, then contracted by 4 weeks, suggesting transient expansion of tumor-resident clones. Blood repertoire dynamics were not followed beyond 4 weeks after treatment. Because no pretreatment tumor biopsies were available, whether clonotypes were present in the tumor at baseline could not be determined.

CDR1 and CDR2, per the germline V gene (reference sequence), are MNHNY and SVGAGI. Relative to germline, V is 6 bases shorter and J is 2 bases shorter, with 5 bases between their ends. From cysteine to phenylalanine, the CDR3 is 11 amino acids long. The read is trimmed to its CDR3 DNA, 33 bases read in frame from base 1. The immunoSEQ kit was used, according to the manufacturer's recommendations, to generate TCR beta libraries from genomic DNA. To prepare the libraries, a first multiplex PCR with proprietary primers was run, followed by a second PCR that added unique barcodes, and a bead cleanup was done after each round. Each sample batch included a kit-provided positive control reaction and a negative control reaction. The final libraries were assessed on an Agilent 4200 TapeStation D1000 ScreenTape, pooled by volume, and quantified by qPCR. Sequencing was performed on an Illumina NextSeq500 with a MidOutput 150-cycle cartridge, and 156 Read1 and 15 Index1 cycles were run with kit custom primers. The pooled library was loaded at about 0.93 pM with approximately 20% PhiX control spiked in. The original methods were these. Vendor-processed data were analyzed in R, and a clonotype was defined as all T cells sharing the same CDR3 nucleotide sequence. In the clone abundance analyses, frequencies were normalized to the 10,000 most abundant clones in each sample. Public T cell clones, which averaged fewer than five per sample, were excluded before analysis. A difference in abundance of at least 32-fold between compartments was used to define tumor-enriched and baseline blood-enriched clonotypes. A beta-binomial differential abundance model was used to identify clonotypes that expanded or contracted between blood time points. Similarity between tumor and blood repertoires was quantified using the Baroni-Urbani and Buser coefficient, and groups were compared with two-tailed Wilcoxon tests in R. TCRdb stores this immuneACCESS table with in-frame sequences only. Part of the clones is absent; in the studies checked, under half of the shortfall reflects unresolved V genes, and no reason is known for the rest. V and J calls and clone size come straight from that table; D and trimming were deduced from the DNA. In all, the sample holds 90,000 to 100,000 clones, and around 83% of those were seen once. Roughly 7.9% of the sample goes to the ten largest clones.

The sequencing here drew on blood, taken from a patient whose treatment included radiotherapy and nephrectomy. The sequence was obtained from a man aged 55 to 69 with renal cell carcinoma. Recombination linked TRBV6-6 to TRBJ2-7, and the D gene may be TRBD2, 5 bases matching. The CDR3 loop reads CASRGAYEQYF. In nucleotide form, the sequence is TGTGCCAGCAGGGGAGCCTACGAGCAGTACTTC.